This T cell receptor beta chain was obtained from a study of T cell repertoires in cytomegalovirus infection. TCRdb itself ran the reads through MiXCR, one entry per CDR3 protein. The repertoire holds 300,000 or so distinct CDR3 sequences, with roughly 9.3% as singletons. The table lists this clonotype with many counts. This receptor was taken from a human donor in good health (CMV status not recorded). Some clones in this sample may be carry-over from other donors' samples. Sequenced: PBMCs.

The CDR3 DNA is TGTGCCAGCAGCTTAATGACGGGTGGAACTGAAGCTTTCTTT. This codes for CASSLMTGGTEAFF. The V call is TRBV7-2, the J call TRBJ1-1; D unresolved. The CDR3 has 14 residues. From germline, CDR1 is SGHTA and CDR2 FQGNSA. V lost 2 bases and J 5 bases, leaving 12 bases between the germline ends.